A selection of T cell receptor beta chains follows, all from one sample in a study of T cells in Graves' hyperthyroidism and ophthalmopathy. Each CDR3 protein gets one entry after TCRdb re-called the multiplex PCR reads with MiXCR. The sample contains about 560,000 distinct CDR3 sequences, around 45% of which appear only once. Sequencing was performed on peripheral blood or thyroid tissue (not recorded which). These receptors were taken from a young woman with Graves' hyperthyroidism. The CDR3 runs from the conserved cysteine through the conserved F or W. Fields, in order: D gene, V gene, J gene, clone size, CDR3 protein, CDR3 DNA. The D gene is left open where the match is weak. Clone size is stated in some rows and not others, as once, few, many or a class when expanded.

-	TRBV7-2	TRBJ1-5	-	CASSSLAGGNEQPQHF	TGTGCCAGCAGCTCGTTAGCGGGAGGTAACGAGCAGCCCCAGCATTTT
TRBD1	TRBV20-1	TRBJ1-2	once	CSAWTGEDGYTF	TGCAGTGCTTGGACAGGGGAGGATGGCTACACCTTC
-	TRBV7-6	TRBJ2-2	few	CASSLSGESGELFF	TGTGCCAGCAGCTTATCAGGGGAATCCGGGGAGCTGTTTTTT
-	TRBV6-1	TRBJ1-5	-	CASRALISNQPQHF	TGTGCCAGCAGGGCACTTATTAGCAATCAGCCCCAGCATTTT
TRBD1	TRBV7-8	TRBJ2-7	few	CASSLEPGQVGEQYF	TGTGCCAGCAGCTTAGAACCCGGACAGGTAGGCGAGCAGTACTTC
-	TRBV7-8	TRBJ1-6	-	CASSLGGSTYNSPLHF	TGTGCCAGCAGCTTAGGGGGTAGTACCTATAATTCACCCCTCCACTTT
TRBD1	TRBV2	TRBJ2-6	many	CAARDRGAGANVLTF	TGTGCCGCCCGGGACAGGGGAGCTGGGGCCAACGTCCTGACTTTC
-	TRBV2	TRBJ1-2	many	CASTGRGYTF	TGTGCCAGCACGGGCAGAGGCTACACCTTC
TRBD1	TRBV10-2	TRBJ1-5	many	CASSAGRGGNQPQHF	TGCGCCAGCAGTGCCGGCAGGGGGGGCAATCAGCCCCAGCATTTT
TRBD1	TRBV25-1	TRBJ1-2	-	CASYEQGANYGYTF	TGTGCCAGCTACGAACAGGGGGCGAACTATGGCTACACCTTC
-	TRBV7-8	TRBJ1-1	few	CASSPSGADTEAFF	TGTGCCAGCAGCCCCTCGGGGGCGGACACTGAAGCTTTCTTT
-	TRBV7-9	TRBJ1-5	few	CASRTGYNQPQHF	TGTGCCAGCAGGACAGGTTACAATCAGCCCCAGCATTTT
TRBD1	TRBV7-9	TRBJ2-7	-	CASSGYSGTGGWEQYF	TGTGCCAGCAGCGGGTACTCCGGGACAGGGGGCTGGGAGCAGTACTTC
-	TRBV7-2	TRBJ1-1	-	CASTFAVRGEVLDTEAFF	TGTGCCAGCACCTTCGCAGTCCGGGGAGAGGTGTTGGACACTGAAGCTTTCTTT
-	TRBV29-1	TRBJ1-4	many	CSVGHEKLFF	TGCAGCGTCGGACATGAAAAACTGTTTTTT
-	TRBV7-2	TRBJ2-6	-	CASSLGRVGGANVLTF	TGTGCCAGCAGCTTAGGGCGGGTTGGTGGGGCCAACGTCCTGACTTTC
TRBD1	TRBV7-6	TRBJ1-4	-	CASSHDRGGEKLFF	TGTGCCAGCAGCCACGACAGGGGGGGGGAAAAACTGTTTTTT
-	TRBV9	TRBJ2-5	-	CASSYLRDREETQYF	TGTGCCAGCAGTTATTTGCGGGACAGAGAGGAGACCCAGTACTTC
-	TRBV10-3	TRBJ2-7	-	CAWTRWNRVAYEQYF	TGTGCCTGGACTAGATGGAACAGGGTAGCCTACGAGCAGTACTTC
TRBD2	TRBV3-1	TRBJ2-5	-	CASSQDGLAEETQYF	TGTGCCAGCAGCCAAGATGGGCTAGCGGAAGAGACCCAGTACTTC
-	TRBV12-3/TRBV12-4	TRBJ1-3	-	CACVDSPGNTIYF	TGTGCTTGCGTGGATTCGCCTGGAAACACCATATATTTT
-	TRBV5-6	TRBJ2-7	once	CASSLGVGSAYEQYF	TGTGCCAGCAGCTTGGGGGTAGGGAGCGCCTACGAGCAGTACTTC
-	TRBV10-3	TRBJ2-7	-	CASTTSKRGGYEQYF	TGTGCCAGCACCACCTCCAAAAGGGGTGGCTACGAGCAGTACTTC
-	TRBV11-3	TRBJ2-7	-	CASSGGSRAEQYF	TGTGCCAGCAGCGGCGGATCTAGGGCCGAGCAGTACTTC